These 27 T cell receptor beta chains came from one sample sequenced in a study of T cell responses to AZD1222 COVID-19 vaccine (dated by TCRdb to about 2021). Libraries were constructed by the immunoSEQ multiplex PCR assay. Here the immuneACCESS table is served through TCRdb, limited to in-frame sequences with V and J called. Missing clones are a known gap in these copies; in checked studies unresolved V genes cover under half, and the rest lacks a known reason. This sample has more than 100,000 clones in its table, and less than 90% of those were observed once. Jointly, the top ten make up roughly 2.6% of the sample. The time point tag for this specimen amounts to: baseline before first vaccination. Specimen: peripheral blood, collected on day 0 of AZD1222 vaccination. Receptors were obtained from an adult in good health.

V usage is TRBV7-3 and J usage is TRBJ2-6; the D gene could be TRBD1 or TRBD2 (5 bases each). Germline V lookup: CDR1 SGHTA, CDR2 FQGTGA. CDR3 length equals 21 residues. V lost 0 bases and J lost 2, with 23 bases in between. CDR3 in DNA: TGTGCCAGCAGCTTAACGTCCGGGACCTTCACGAGTGGAGCTGGGGCCAACGTCCTGACTTTC. As protein: CASSLTSGTFTSGAGANVLTF.

The V gene is TRBV6-5, the J gene TRBJ2-7; a possible D gene is TRBD1 (7 bases). Trimming left V 6 bases short and J 5 bases short, with 14 bases between. The length of the CDR3 is 13 residues. Germline V lookup: CDR1 MNHEY, CDR2 SVGAGI. For the CDR3, the DNA is TGTGCCAGCAGGGGCAGGGGGGTGAACGAGCAGTACTTC. It is translated as CASRGRGVNEQYF.

V and J are TRBV18 and TRBJ1-5, with 8 bases fitting TRBD1. The CDR3 runs 15 residues. From germline, CDR1 is KGHSH and CDR2 LQKENI. The V and J ends lost 8 bases and 3 bases, in that order; junction bases with no gene match: 9. Written as DNA, the CDR3 is TGTGCCAGCCAACCGCCGGACAGGGTCAATCAGCCCCAGCATTTT. Translated, it gives CASQPPDRVNQPQHF.

V gene TRBV19 combines with J gene TRBJ2-3; D ambiguous. The CDR3 covers 10 residues. V lost 8 bases and J lost 5, with 5 bases in between. Germline V lookup: CDR1 LNHDA, CDR2 SQIVND (reference sequence). The CDR3 DNA follows: TGTGCCAGTGGGGAAGATACGCAGTATTTT. Amino acid sequence: CASGEDTQYF.

The rearrangement uses TRBV6-4 and TRBJ1-2; tentative D call: TRBD1 (5 bases). Germline V gene sequence: CDR1 MRHNA, CDR2 SNTAGT. Trimming removed 4 bases at V and 9 bases at J, with 12 bases between. The CDR3 runs 12 residues. The chain's CDR3 is CASSGGVGSYTF. The CDR3 region has the DNA TGTGCCAGCAGTGGGGGGGTAGGGAGCTACACCTTC.

The V and J genes are TRBV11-3 and TRBJ2-5; D gene ambiguous. CDR1 SGHNT and CDR2 YENEEA come from the germline V gene. The CDR3 runs 13 residues. Between the trimmed V and J ends, which lost 3 bases and 2 bases, there was a span of 7 bases. Here the CDR3 reads CASSFGPQETQYF. The CDR3 nucleotides are TGTGCCAGCAGCTTTGGCCCACAAGAGACCCAGTACTTC. Using reference TRBV11-3 and TRBJ2-5 for the parts outside the CDR3, the full variable domain is EAGVVQSPRYKIIEKKQPVAFWCNPISGHNTLYWYLQNLGQGPELLIRYENEEAVDDSQLPKDRFSAERLKGVDSTLKIQPAELGDSAVYLCASSFGPQETQYFGPGTRLLVL.

The rearrangement joins TRBV11-2 to TRBJ2-5; tentative D call: TRBD1 (5 bases). Germline loops: CDR1 SGHAT, CDR2 FQNNGV. Trimming took 1 base from V and 8 from J, leaving 11 bases between them. This CDR3 is built from 13 residues. CDR3: CASSLVSGITQYF. In nucleotides, the CDR3 is TGTGCCAGCAGCTTAGTTTCAGGGATCACCCAGTACTTC.

This clone showed up just a few times. The chain combines TRBV5-1 with TRBJ2-3; the match to TRBD2 covers 9 bases. With 2 bases clipped from V and 3 bases from J, the junction kept 7 bases outside the gene matches. This CDR3 comprises 16 residues. The germline gives CDR1 SGHRS, CDR2 YFSETQ. The CDR3 DNA sequence: TGCGCCAGCAGCTTCCTTAGCGGGAGTTTAACAGATACGCAGTATTTT. Its protein is CASSFLSGSLTDTQYF.

This chain connects TRBV28 to TRBJ1-5; D is undetermined. The CDR3 length is 12 residues. V lost 3 bases, J lost 4 bases, and 4 bases lay in between. The germline CDR1 and CDR2 sequences are MDHEN and SYDVKM. CDR3 coding DNA: TGTGCCAGCAGTTTGGGAAATCAGCCCCAGCATTTT. Encoded protein: CASSLGNQPQHF.

The chain uses TRBV11-3 and TRBJ2-2; the match to TRBD1 covers 12 bases. V was clipped by 5 bases and J by 5 bases; unmatched bases: 9. CDR1 and CDR2 from the germline V gene are SGHNT and YENEEA. This CDR3 spans 17 amino acids. The CDR3 DNA reads as TGTGCCAGCAGCCTCCGGGACAGGGGGCGATGGACCGGGGAGCTGTTTTTT. Amino acid sequence: CASSLRDRGRWTGELFF. Using reference TRBV11-3 and TRBJ2-2 for the parts outside the CDR3, the full variable domain is EAGVVQSPRYKIIEKKQPVAFWCNPISGHNTLYWYLQNLGQGPELLIRYENEEAVDDSQLPKDRFSAERLKGVDSTLKIQPAELGDSAVYLCASSLRDRGRWTGELFFGEGSRLTVL.

In the case of this clone: Other DNA sequences in this sample translate to the same CDR3. V is TRBV5-4 and J is TRBJ2-7; TRBD2 matches at 9 bases. Germline V gives CDR1 SGHNT, CDR2 YYREEE (reference sequence). V lost 2 bases, J lost 1 base, and 1 base stayed unmatched. CDR3 length: 14 amino acids. The CDR3 protein is CASSLAGGSYEQYF. The CDR3 nucleotides read TGTGCCAGCAGCTTAGCGGGAGGATCCTACGAGCAGTACTTC. Combining the CDR3 with reference TRBV5-4 and TRBJ2-7 gives the whole variable domain ETGVTQSPTHLIKTRGQQVTLRCSSQSGHNTVSWYQQALGQGPQFIFQYYREEENGRGNFPPRFSGLQFPNYSSELNVNALELDDSALYLCASSLAGGSYEQYFGPGTRLTVT.

This sequence joins TRBV19 and TRBJ1-2; a weak D match, TRBD1 (6 bases). CDR3 length: 13 residues. The V end lost 4 bases, the J end lost 5 bases, and 11 bases lay between the germline ends. CDR1 and CDR2 (germline): LNHDA, SQIVND (reference sequence). This CDR3 reads CASSRQVGYGYTF. For the CDR3, the DNA is TGTGCCAGTAGTAGACAGGTCGGTTATGGCTACACCTTC.

The chain recombines TRBV2 with TRBJ2-1; 9 nucleotides agree with TRBD2. Losses at the gene ends were 8 bases for V and 9 bases for J; bases not matched to a gene: 8. The CDR3 extends over 13 amino acids. The germline CDR1 and CDR2 sequences are SNHLY and FYNNEI. The CDR3 sequence: CASGGVAGVEQFF. The CDR3 nucleotides read TGTGCCAGCGGAGGAGTAGCGGGAGTTGAGCAGTTCTTC.

The chain carries TRBV27 and TRBJ1-2; 10 bases match TRBD1. V was clipped by 6 bases and J by 8 bases; unmatched bases: 12. Germline assignment: CDR1 MNHEY and CDR2 SMNVEV (reference sequence). The CDR3 sequence is 15 residues long. CDR3: CASRGTGVNLRGYTF. The CDR3 DNA reads as TGTGCCAGCAGGGGGACAGGGGTAAATCTCCGGGGCTACACCTTC.

V is TRBV29-1 and J is TRBJ1-1; a possible D gene is TRBD1 (6 bases). Per germline, CDR1 SQVTM and CDR2 ANQGSEA. The CDR3 consists of 14 residues. Trimming pared 3 bases from V and 5 bases from J, leaving 16 bases between. CDR3: CSVDEGGRGTEAFF. The DNA of the CDR3 is TGCAGCGTTGACGAGGGAGGCAGGGGAACTGAAGCTTTCTTT.

This clone appeared a single time. The J gene is TRBJ2-7, the V gene TRBV7-2, with 11 nucleotides matching TRBD2. The CDR3 runs 16 residues. J was trimmed by 4 bases and V by 1 base; bases with no gene match: 6. Looked up from germline, CDR1 is SGHTA and CDR2 is FQGNSA. CDR3 nucleotide sequence: TGTGCCAGCAGCTTAGGTGTAGCGGGAGGGCGTTACGAGCAGTACTTC. It codes for CASSLGVAGGRYEQYF.

The rearrangement links TRBV2 to TRBJ2-7; TRBD2 aligns across 7 bases. V was pared by 7 bases and J by 2 bases, with 11 bases of the junction left unmatched. The CDR3 consists of 15 residues. Germline values: CDR1 SNHLY, CDR2 FYNNEI. CDR3 coding DNA: TGTGCCAGCACCCTAATGGCTAGCGGACCCTACGAGCAGTACTTC. Its translation: CASTLMASGPYEQYF.

This chain uses TRBV11-3 with TRBJ2-3, with 8 bases lining up with TRBD2. Trimming at V came to 0 bases and at J to 3 bases, leaving 8 bases not matched to a gene. This CDR3 comprises 17 residues. From germline, CDR1 is SGHNT and CDR2 YENEEA. The CDR3 nucleotides are TGTGCCAGCAGCTTAGAACCGGGGGGGACCGGAACAGATACGCAGTATTTT. Amino acid sequence: CASSLEPGGTGTDTQYF. The whole variable domain, filled in from reference TRBV11-3 and TRBJ2-3, reads EAGVVQSPRYKIIEKKQPVAFWCNPISGHNTLYWYLQNLGQGPELLIRYENEEAVDDSQLPKDRFSAERLKGVDSTLKIQPAELGDSAVYLCASSLEPGGTGTDTQYFGPGTRLTVL.

V and J are TRBV10-1 and TRBJ2-3; 9 nucleotides line up with TRBD1. The CDR3 has 15 residues. The ends lost 6 bases at V and 12 bases at J; junction bases unmatched: 16. Germline CDR1 WNHNN, CDR2 SYGVQD (reference sequence). CDR3 nucleotides: TGCGCCAGCAGCCACGGGACAGGGAGAGATCCGGGACAGTATTTT. Residues: CASSHGTGRDPGQYF.

The chain uses TRBV7-9 and TRBJ1-4; 8 bases align to TRBD1. V lost 4 bases and J lost 6; bases outside the gene matches: 4. The CDR3 has 14 amino acids. Germline CDR1 and CDR2: SEHNR and FQNEAQ (reference sequence). CDR3 sequence reads: CASSSRGLDEKLFF. In nucleotides, the CDR3 is TGTGCCAGCAGCTCCAGGGGGCTGGATGAAAAACTGTTTTTT. Combining the CDR3 with reference TRBV7-9 and TRBJ1-4 gives the whole variable domain DTGVSQNPRHKITKRGQNVTFRCDPISEHNRLYWYRQTLGQGPEFLTYFQNEAQLEKSRLLSDRFSAERPKGSFSTLEIQRTEQGDSAMYLCASSSRGLDEKLFFGSGTQLSVL.

The rearrangement joins TRBV28 to TRBJ1-1; D is undetermined. Germline lookup yields CDR1 MDHEN and CDR2 SYDVKM. CDR3 length equals 14 residues. V dropped 0 bases and J dropped 1 base, with 6 bases sitting between them. CDR3 sequence: CASSLWSANTEAFF. CDR3 sequence (DNA): TGTGCCAGCAGTTTATGGTCAGCGAACACTGAAGCTTTCTTT.

This clone occurred many times. The V and J genes are TRBV5-1 and TRBJ1-5; no reliable D call. Looked up from germline, CDR1 is SGHRS and CDR2 is YFSETQ. Trimming cost V 4 bases and J 1 base, with 12 bases left between them. This CDR3 region has 15 residues. In DNA form, the CDR3 reads TGCGCCAGCAGCCGGGATGGGGAGAGCAATCAGCCCCAGCATTTT. This encodes CASSRDGESNQPQHF.

The V and J genes are TRBV6-5 and TRBJ1-3; 8 nucleotides match TRBD1. This CDR3 has 14 residues. The germline gives CDR1 MNHEY, CDR2 SVGAGI. After removal of 7 bases from V and 1 base from J, the junction contained 3 bases not matched to a gene. The CDR3 loop reads CASKQGVSGNTIYF. The CDR3 DNA sequence: TGTGCCAGCAAACAGGGGGTGTCTGGAAACACCATATATTTT.

The genes are TRBV15 and TRBJ2-3, with D perhaps TRBD1 or TRBD2 (5 bases each). Germline V gene data show CDR1 as LNHNV and CDR2 as YYDKDF (reference sequence). V lost 0 bases and J 2 bases, leaving 12 bases between the germline ends. The CDR3 length is 16 residues. The CDR3 loop is CATSREGLGTTDTQYF. CDR3 DNA: TGTGCCACCAGCAGAGAAGGGTTGGGGACCACAGATACGCAGTATTTT.

This sequence joins TRBV13 and TRBJ2-7; 10 nucleotides align to TRBD1. There are 16 residues in the CDR3. Germline CDR1 PRHDT, CDR2 FYEKMQ (reference sequence). The V gene end was trimmed by 5 bases and the J gene end by 4 bases; junction bases not matched to a gene: 11. The CDR3 DNA reads TGTGCCAGCAGCCCGAGGCCGGGACAGGGGTTTTACGAGCAGTACTTC. Translated, it gives CASSPRPGQGFYEQYF.

V is TRBV6-2 or TRBV6-3 and J is TRBJ2-3; TRBD2 matches 7 bases. The CDR3 length is 19 residues. V lost 4 bases, J lost 0 bases, and 16 bases stayed unmatched. Germline loops: CDR1 MNHEY, CDR2 SVGEGT. The CDR3 nucleotides read TGTGCCAGCAGTTCATCCGGGACTATCCGCTCACCCAGCACAGATACGCAGTATTTT. As protein: CASSSSGTIRSPSTDTQYF.

V is TRBV28 and J is TRBJ2-6, with 7 positions matching TRBD1. Germline values: CDR1 MDHEN, CDR2 SYDVKM. The V segment lost 6 bases and the J segment 4 bases; nucleotides outside the gene matches: 6. This CDR3 has 15 amino acids. In nucleotides, the CDR3 is TGTGCCAGCAGGCCAAGACAGGGCGGGGCCAACGTCCTGACTTTC. Protein: CASRPRQGGANVLTF.